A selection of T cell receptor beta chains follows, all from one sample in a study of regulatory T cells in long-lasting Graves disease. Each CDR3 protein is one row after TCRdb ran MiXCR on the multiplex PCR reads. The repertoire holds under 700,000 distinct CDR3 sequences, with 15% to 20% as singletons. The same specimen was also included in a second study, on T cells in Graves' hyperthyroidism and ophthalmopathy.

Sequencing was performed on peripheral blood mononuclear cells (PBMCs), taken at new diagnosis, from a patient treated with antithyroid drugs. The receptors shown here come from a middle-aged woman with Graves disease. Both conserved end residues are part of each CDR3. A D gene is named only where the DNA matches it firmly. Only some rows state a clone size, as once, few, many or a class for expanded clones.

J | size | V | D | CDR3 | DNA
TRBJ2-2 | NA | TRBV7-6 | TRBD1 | CASSFAFRTGEATGELFF | TGTGCCAGCAGCTTTGCCTTTAGGACAGGCGAGGCCACCGGGGAGCTGTTTTTT
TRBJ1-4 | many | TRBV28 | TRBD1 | CASSLGTVFYGLFF | TGTGCCAGCAGTTTGGGGACAGTCTTCTATGGACTGTTTTTT
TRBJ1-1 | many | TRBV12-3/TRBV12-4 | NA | CASTVRWNTEAFF | TGTGCCAGCACCGTCCGGTGGAACACTGAAGCTTTCTTT
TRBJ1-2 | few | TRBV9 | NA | CASSLGRGLYGYTF | TGTGCCAGCAGCTTGGGGAGGGGACTCTATGGCTACACCTTC
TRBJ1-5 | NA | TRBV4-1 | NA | CASSQGRGGASHQPQHF | TGCGCCAGCAGCCAAGGCCGCGGGGGAGCCTCCCATCAACCCCAGCATTTT
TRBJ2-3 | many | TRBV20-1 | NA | CSARAGQGDTDTQYF | TGCAGTGCTAGAGCTGGTCAGGGAGACACAGATACGCAGTATTTT
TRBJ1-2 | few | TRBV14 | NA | CASSAANYGYTF | TGTGCCAGCAGCGCTGCGAACTATGGCTACACCTTC
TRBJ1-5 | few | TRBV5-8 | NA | CASRRQGGPQHF | TGTGCCAGCAGGCGGCAAGGGGGGCCCCAGCATTTT
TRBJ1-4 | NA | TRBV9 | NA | CASSGPDGSNEKLFF | TGTGCCAGCAGCGGGCCGGACGGCTCTAATGAAAAACTGTTTTTT
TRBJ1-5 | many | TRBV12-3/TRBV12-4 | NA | CASSLARNNQPQHF | TGTGCCAGCAGTTTAGCTCGGAACAATCAGCCCCAGCATTTT
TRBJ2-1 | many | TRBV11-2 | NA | CASSFSEQFF | TGTGCCAGCAGCTTTTCTGAGCAGTTCTTC
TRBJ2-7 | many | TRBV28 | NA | CASSPGSLTNEQYF | TGTGCCAGCAGCCCGGGATCCCTTACCAACGAGCAGTACTTC
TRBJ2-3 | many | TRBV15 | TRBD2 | CATSRLWVERGPTSHTDTQYF | TGTGCCACCAGCAGACTATGGGTGGAGCGGGGCCCTACTTCCCACACAGATACGCAGTATTTT
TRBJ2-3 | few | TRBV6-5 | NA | CASSYRPGADTQYF | TGTGCCAGCAGTTACCGGCCGGGCGCAGATACGCAGTATTTT
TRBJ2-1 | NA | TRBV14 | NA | CASSQLQGEPVGEQFF | TGTGCCAGCAGCCAACTACAGGGAGAACCAGTCGGGGAGCAGTTCTTC
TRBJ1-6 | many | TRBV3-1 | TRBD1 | CASSQQGGRYNSPLHF | TGTGCCAGCAGCCAACAGGGGGGCCGCTATAATTCACCCCTCCACTTT
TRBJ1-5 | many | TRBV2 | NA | CASSVEGYQPQHF | TGTGCCAGCAGCGTCGAGGGGTACCAGCCCCAGCATTTT
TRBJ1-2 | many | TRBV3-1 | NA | CASSQEGAGYGYTF | TGTGCCAGCAGCCAAGAAGGGGCGGGCTATGGCTACACCTTC
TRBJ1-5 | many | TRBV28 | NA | CASSRVRQPQHF | TGTGCCAGCAGCAGGGTACGGCAGCCCCAGCATTTT
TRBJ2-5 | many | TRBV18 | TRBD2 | CASSPGLAGNKQETQYF | TGTGCCAGCTCACCCGGGCTAGCGGGGAATAAGCAAGAGACCCAGTACTTC
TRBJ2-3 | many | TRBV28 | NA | CASSPRGDTDTQYF | TGTGCCAGCAGCCCCAGGGGGGACACAGATACGCAGTATTTT
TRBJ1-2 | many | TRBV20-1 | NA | CSAPRTGGSYGYTF | TGCAGTGCTCCTCGGACGGGGGGCAGCTATGGCTACACCTTC
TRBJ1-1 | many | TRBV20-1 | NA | CSALTGGRTEAFF | TGCAGTGCCCTCACCGGTGGACGGACTGAAGCTTTCTTT
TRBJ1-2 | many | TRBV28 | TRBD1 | CASRIGQGNYGYTF | TGTGCCAGCAGGATAGGACAGGGTAACTATGGCTACACCTTC
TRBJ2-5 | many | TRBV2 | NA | CASGDAAGARGQETQYF | TGTGCCAGCGGCGATGCCGCCGGGGCTAGGGGCCAAGAGACCCAGTACTTC
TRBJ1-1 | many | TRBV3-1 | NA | CASSLPGLGAFF | TGTGCCAGCAGCCTCCCGGGCCTGGGAGCTTTCTTT